This T cell receptor beta chain was identified during a study of T cells in Graves' hyperthyroidism and ophthalmopathy. Clinical symptoms, serum thyroxine and TRAb, thyroid ultrasound and orbital computed tomography together formed the diagnostic basis. TCR beta CDR3 regions were amplified from RNA transcripts. TCR CDR3 regions were first amplified by RT-PCR with HTBI primers. MiXCR, run by TCRdb on the multiplex PCR reads, gives a single entry per CDR3 protein. The profile shows hundreds of thousands of distinct CDR3 sequences, roughly 45% of them singletons. CDR1 SGHVS and CDR2 FQNEAQ come from the germline V gene. Trimming stripped 0 bases from V and 5 bases from J, with 14 bases between. The CDR3 loop spans 15 amino acids.

The sequence came from an adult man with Graves' disease, either hyperthyroidism or ophthalmopathy (not recorded which). Material: peripheral blood or thyroid tissue (not recorded which). The chain is built from TRBV7-8 and TRBJ2-7; D gene unclear. The CDR3 DNA follows: TGTGCCAGCAGCTTAGCGATGGGATTTGGCGACGAGCAGTACTTC. This encodes CASSLAMGFGDEQYF.